One T cell receptor beta chain is described in this entry. The authors' processing: Reference gene primer amplification gave nucleated cell count estimates. Clones were read by immunoSEQ multiplex PCR, and TCRdb kept only the in-frame ones, dropping some. V, J and clone size reflect that table, while D and trimming were determined from the DNA. The table includes about 74,000 clones, 80% to 90% detected once. This specimen belongs to a study of blood T cell repertoires in COVID-19. Study as a whole: Acute-phase and convalescent COVID-19 samples originated in the United States, Italy and Spain. The cDNA or gDNA used as material had been derived from T cells, B-cell-depleted T cells, or PBMCs.

The V gene end was trimmed by 5 bases and the J gene end by 4 bases; junction bases not matched to a gene: 6. The germline CDR1 and CDR2 sequences are PRHDT and FYEKMQ (reference sequence). The CDR3 loop spans 14 amino acids. The TCR originated in a man between 65 and 85 years old with acute or convalescent COVID-19. The sequenced sample was peripheral blood. This chain joins TRBV13 and TRBJ2-7, with 9 bases identical to TRBD2. CDR3: CASSPRGGGYEQYF. CDR3 sequence (DNA): TGTGCCAGCAGCCCCCGCGGGGGGGGATACGAGCAGTACTTC.